A selection of T cell receptor beta chains follows, all from one sample in a study of shared clonotypes between healthy human individuals. TCRdb's copy holds only in-frame clones and misses some; the assay was immunoSEQ multiplex PCR. The profile shows just over 2,000,000 clones, 85% to 95% of them singletons. What was sequenced was naive CD4+ T cells sorted from blood. These receptors originate from a man between 18 and 29 years old in good health. The CDR3 runs from the conserved cysteine through the conserved F or W. D genes are given only for firm matches. Where a row states a size, it is once, few, many or the class of an expanded clone; other rows omit it.

D gene,J gene,clone size,V gene,CDR3 protein,CDR3 DNA
NA,TRBJ2-7,NA,TRBV7-2,CASSFWGQAYEQYF,TGTGCCAGCAGCTTTTGGGGGCAGGCTTACGAGCAGTACTTC
NA,TRBJ2-1,NA,TRBV6-5,CASRTGGTNEQFF,TGTGCCAGCAGAACGGGGGGCACGAATGAGCAGTTCTTC
NA,TRBJ2-3,NA,TRBV10-3,CAIGQSTDTQYF,TGTGCCATCGGGCAGAGCACAGATACGCAGTATTTT
NA,TRBJ2-1,NA,TRBV19,CASSNAPYNEQFF,TGTGCCAGTAGTAATGCCCCCTACAATGAGCAGTTCTTC
NA,TRBJ2-3,NA,TRBV18,CASSPLAAADTQYF,TGTGCCAGCTCACCCTTAGCAGCGGCAGATACGCAGTATTTT
NA,TRBJ2-1,NA,TRBV7-2,CASSGNRADSYNEQFF,TGTGCCAGCAGCGGAAATAGGGCAGATTCCTACAATGAGCAGTTCTTC
NA,TRBJ2-2,NA,TRBV27,CASSLSSLATTGELFF,TGTGCCAGCAGTTTATCGAGCCTAGCGACTACCGGGGAGCTGTTTTTT
TRBD2,TRBJ2-2,NA,TRBV7-9,CASSDKTSGRTANTGELFF,TGTGCCAGCAGCGATAAGACTAGCGGGAGGACAGCGAACACCGGGGAGCTGTTTTTT
TRBD2,TRBJ2-3,NA,TRBV4-1,CASSQERIAGGSDTQYF,TGCGCCAGCAGCCAAGAAAGAATAGCGGGAGGGTCAGATACGCAGTATTTT
TRBD2,TRBJ2-7,NA,TRBV25-1,CASSEWGGATYEQYF,TGTGCCAGCAGTGAATGGGGAGGGGCGACCTACGAGCAGTACTTC
NA,TRBJ2-1,once,TRBV7-9,CASSPRGAGFAVNEQFF,TGTGCCAGCAGCCCCAGGGGGGCAGGGTTCGCCGTCAATGAGCAGTTCTTC
NA,TRBJ1-1,NA,TRBV2,CASRTEMNTEAFF,TGTGCCAGCCGGACAGAAATGAACACTGAAGCTTTCTTT
TRBD2,TRBJ2-2,NA,TRBV7-9,CASSLLPSSGRGRRGELFF,TGTGCCAGCAGCTTACTCCCCTCTAGCGGGAGAGGGAGACGAGGGGAGCTGTTTTTT
TRBD1,TRBJ1-3,once,TRBV5-1,CASSLTGQGSGNTIYF,TGCGCCAGCAGCTTGACGGGACAGGGATCTGGAAACACCATATATTTT
NA,TRBJ1-1,NA,TRBV27,CASTRSYMNTEAFF,TGTGCCAGCACACGCAGTTACATGAACACTGAAGCTTTCTTT
NA,TRBJ1-3,NA,TRBV30,CAWSESGNTIYF,TGTGCCTGGAGCGAGTCTGGAAACACCATATATTTT
TRBD2,TRBJ2-7,once,TRBV6-5,CATRLAGGPVYEQYF,TGTGCCACTAGACTAGCGGGAGGTCCCGTCTACGAGCAGTACTTC
NA,TRBJ1-6,NA,TRBV30,CACVGSSPLHF,TGTGCCTGCGTAGGTAGTTCACCCCTCCACTTT
NA,TRBJ2-3,NA,TRBV28,CASRGSTDTQYF,TGTGCCAGCCGAGGTAGCACAGATACGCAGTATTTT
NA,TRBJ1-1,once,TRBV5-1,CASSPGTAANTEAFF,TGCGCCAGCAGCCCGGGGACGGCCGCGAACACTGAAGCTTTCTTT
NA,TRBJ1-3,NA,TRBV5-4,CASSSRGISSGNTIYF,TGTGCCAGCAGCTCTCGGGGGATTAGCTCTGGAAACACCATATATTTT
NA,TRBJ1-1,NA,TRBV5-4,CASSSKGGSSTEAFF,TGTGCCAGCAGCTCGAAGGGGGGGTCGAGCACTGAAGCTTTCTTT
TRBD1,TRBJ1-1,NA,TRBV28,CASSDRGRGGTEAFF,TGTGCCAGCAGCGACAGGGGGCGCGGGGGCACTGAAGCTTTCTTT
TRBD2,TRBJ2-3,NA,TRBV9,CASSPGTSPDTQYF,TGTGCCAGCAGCCCAGGGACTAGTCCAGATACGCAGTATTTT
NA,TRBJ1-2,NA,TRBV9,CASTVSRDQWSGYTF,TGTGCCAGCACGGTGTCACGAGACCAGTGGAGTGGCTACACCTTC
NA,TRBJ2-1,NA,TRBV6-1,CASIYGPSSYNEQFF,TGTGCCAGCATCTACGGGCCGAGCTCCTACAATGAGCAGTTCTTC
NA,TRBJ1-6,NA,TRBV6-1,CASSTLQPNNSPLHF,TGTGCCAGCAGTACCCTACAGCCCAATAATTCACCCCTCCACTTT
TRBD2,TRBJ2-7,NA,TRBV11-3,CASSSGWEGGEQYF,TGTGCCAGCAGCTCCGGGTGGGAGGGTGGCGAGCAGTACTTC
NA,TRBJ1-1,NA,TRBV6-6,CASSYTTGNTEAFF,TGTGCCAGCAGTTACACCACGGGGAACACTGAAGCTTTCTTT
TRBD2,TRBJ2-7,NA,TRBV5-6,CASSLKAGTRGYEQYF,TGTGCCAGCAGCTTGAAGGCCGGGACTAGAGGCTACGAGCAGTACTTC
TRBD1,TRBJ1-2,NA,TRBV10-3,CAISEPGQGRMSYTF,TGTGCCATCAGTGAGCCGGGACAGGGGCGAATGAGCTACACCTTC
TRBD1,TRBJ2-3,NA,TRBV2,CASSRQGAQYF,TGTGCCAGCAGTCGACAGGGAGCGCAGTATTTT
NA,TRBJ1-1,NA,TRBV5-4,CASSLNLGARAFF,TGTGCCAGCAGCTTGAACCTGGGGGCGCGAGCTTTCTTT
NA,TRBJ1-5,NA,TRBV27,CASSPDRDSNQPQHF,TGTGCCAGCAGTCCCGACAGAGATAGCAATCAGCCCCAGCATTTT
NA,TRBJ2-3,NA,TRBV11-3,CASSFQRSRGGTDTQYF,TGTGCCAGCAGTTTCCAACGCAGCAGGGGCGGCACAGATACGCAGTATTTT
NA,TRBJ2-5,NA,TRBV30,CAWSRGRLQETQYF,TGTGCCTGGAGCCGGGGACGGCTCCAAGAGACCCAGTACTTC
NA,TRBJ1-5,NA,TRBV6-6,CASSQGWNQPQHF,TGTGCCAGCAGTCAGGGTTGGAATCAGCCCCAGCATTTT
TRBD2,TRBJ2-3,NA,TRBV6-1,CASSEGLAGGGYTQYF,TGTGCCAGCAGTGAAGGACTAGCGGGAGGAGGATATACGCAGTATTTT
NA,TRBJ1-6,NA,TRBV19,CASRRGERDSPLHF,TGTGCCAGTCGGAGAGGGGAGAGAGATTCACCCCTCCACTTT
NA,TRBJ2-2,NA,TRBV28,CASSLYPGELFF,TGTGCCAGCAGTTTATATCCCGGGGAGCTGTTTTTT
NA,TRBJ2-6,NA,TRBV7-2,CASSPLRTDSGANVLTF,TGTGCCAGCAGCCCACTGAGGACGGACTCTGGGGCCAACGTCCTGACTTTC
NA,TRBJ1-2,NA,TRBV11-2,CASSLEGLGYTF,TGTGCCAGCAGCTTAGAAGGGCTGGGCTACACCTTC
NA,TRBJ2-2,NA,TRBV19,CASSISTGNTGELFF,TGTGCCAGTAGTATTTCGACAGGAAACACCGGGGAGCTGTTTTTT
NA,TRBJ2-7,NA,TRBV7-2,CASSSRMGGLREQYF,TGTGCCAGCAGCTCCCGGATGGGGGGCTTAAGGGAGCAGTACTTC
TRBD1,TRBJ1-1,NA,TRBV29-1,CSVEPGGSTEAFF,TGCAGCGTTGAACCAGGGGGAAGTACTGAAGCTTTCTTT
TRBD1,TRBJ2-5,NA,TRBV2,CASMGDSKQETQYF,TGTGCCAGCATGGGGGACAGCAAACAAGAGACCCAGTACTTC